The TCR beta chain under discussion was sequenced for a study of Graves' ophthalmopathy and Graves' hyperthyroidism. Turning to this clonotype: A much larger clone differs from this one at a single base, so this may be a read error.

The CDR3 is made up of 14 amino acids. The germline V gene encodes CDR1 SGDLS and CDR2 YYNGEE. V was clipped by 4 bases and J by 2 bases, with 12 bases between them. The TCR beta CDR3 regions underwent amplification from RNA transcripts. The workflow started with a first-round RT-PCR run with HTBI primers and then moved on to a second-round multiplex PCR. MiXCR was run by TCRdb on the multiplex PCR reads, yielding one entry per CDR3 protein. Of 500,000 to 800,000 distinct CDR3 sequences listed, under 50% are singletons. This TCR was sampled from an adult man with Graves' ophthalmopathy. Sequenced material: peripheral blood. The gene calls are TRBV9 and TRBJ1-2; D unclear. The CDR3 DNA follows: TGTGCCAGCAGCCCCGCGGCACCAAACTATGGCTACACCTTC. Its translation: CASSPAAPNYGYTF.